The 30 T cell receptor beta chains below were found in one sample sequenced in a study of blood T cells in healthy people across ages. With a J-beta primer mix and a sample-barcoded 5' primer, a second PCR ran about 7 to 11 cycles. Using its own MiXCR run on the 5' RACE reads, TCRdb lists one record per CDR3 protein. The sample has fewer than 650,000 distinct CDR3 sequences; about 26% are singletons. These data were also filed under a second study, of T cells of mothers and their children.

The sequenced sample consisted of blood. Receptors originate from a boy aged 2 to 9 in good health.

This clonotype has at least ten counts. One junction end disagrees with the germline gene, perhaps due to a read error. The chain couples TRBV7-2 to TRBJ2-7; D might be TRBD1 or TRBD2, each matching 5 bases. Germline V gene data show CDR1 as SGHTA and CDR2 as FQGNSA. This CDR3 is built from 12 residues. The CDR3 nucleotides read TGCGCCAGCAGCTCGGGACGGTACGAGCAGTACTTC. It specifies CASSSGRYEQYF. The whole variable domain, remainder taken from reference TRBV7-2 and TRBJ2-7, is GAGVSQSPSNKVTEKGKDVELRCDPISGHTALYWYRQSLGQGLEFLIYFQGNSAPDKSGLPSDRFSAERTGGSVSTLTIQRTQQEDSAVYLCASSSGRYEQYFGPGTRLTVT.

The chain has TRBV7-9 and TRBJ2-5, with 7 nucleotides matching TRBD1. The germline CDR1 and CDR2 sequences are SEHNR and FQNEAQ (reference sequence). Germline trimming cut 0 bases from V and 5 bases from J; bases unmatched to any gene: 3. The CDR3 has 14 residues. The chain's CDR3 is CASSLALTGETQYF. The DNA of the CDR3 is TGTGCCAGCAGCTTAGCGCTGACAGGGGAGACCCAGTACTTC. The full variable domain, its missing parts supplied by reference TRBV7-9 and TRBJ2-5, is DTGVSQNPRHKITKRGQNVTFRCDPISEHNRLYWYRQTLGQGPEFLTYFQNEAQLEKSRLLSDRFSAERPKGSFSTLEIQRTEQGDSAMYLCASSLALTGETQYFGPGTRLLVL.

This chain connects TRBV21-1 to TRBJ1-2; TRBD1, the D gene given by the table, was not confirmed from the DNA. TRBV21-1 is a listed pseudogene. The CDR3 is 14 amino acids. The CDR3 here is CASSTTGGAYGYTF. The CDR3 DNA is TGTGCCAGCAGCACAACAGGGGGCGCCTATGGCTACACCTTC.

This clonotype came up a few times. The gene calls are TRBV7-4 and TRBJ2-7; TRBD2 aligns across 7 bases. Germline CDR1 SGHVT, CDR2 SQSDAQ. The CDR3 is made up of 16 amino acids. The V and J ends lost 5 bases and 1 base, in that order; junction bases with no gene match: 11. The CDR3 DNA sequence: TGTGCCAGCAGCCCACTATGGCGGGAGAGATCCTACGAGCAGTACTTC. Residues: CASSPLWRERSYEQYF. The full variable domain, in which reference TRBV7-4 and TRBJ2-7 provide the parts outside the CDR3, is GAGVSQSPRYKVAKRGRDVALRCDSISGHVTLYWYRQTLGQGSEVLTYSQSDAQRDKSGRPSGRFSAERPERSVSTLKIQRTEQGDSAVYLCASSPLWRERSYEQYFGPGTRLTVT.

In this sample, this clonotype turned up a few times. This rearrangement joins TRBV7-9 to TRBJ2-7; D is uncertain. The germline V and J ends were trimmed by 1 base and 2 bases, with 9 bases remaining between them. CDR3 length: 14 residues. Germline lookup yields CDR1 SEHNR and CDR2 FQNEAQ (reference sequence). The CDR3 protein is CASSLGRQPYEQYF. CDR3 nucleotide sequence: TGTGCCAGCAGCTTAGGCAGGCAGCCCTACGAGCAGTACTTC.

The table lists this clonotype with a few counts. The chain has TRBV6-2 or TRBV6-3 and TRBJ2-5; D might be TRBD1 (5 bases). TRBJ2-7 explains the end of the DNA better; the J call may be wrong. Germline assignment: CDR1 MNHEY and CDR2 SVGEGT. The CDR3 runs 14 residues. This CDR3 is CASASDSGWYEQYF. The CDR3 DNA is TGTGCCAGCGCCAGTGACTCAGGGTGGTACGAGCAGTACTTC.

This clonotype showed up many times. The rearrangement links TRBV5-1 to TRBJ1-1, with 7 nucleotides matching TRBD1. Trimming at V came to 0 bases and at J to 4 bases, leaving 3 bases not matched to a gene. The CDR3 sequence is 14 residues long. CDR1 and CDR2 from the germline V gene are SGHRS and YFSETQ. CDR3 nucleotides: TGCGCCAGCAGCTTGGCGTCAGGGGGCACTGAAGCTTTCTTT. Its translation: CASSLASGGTEAFF.

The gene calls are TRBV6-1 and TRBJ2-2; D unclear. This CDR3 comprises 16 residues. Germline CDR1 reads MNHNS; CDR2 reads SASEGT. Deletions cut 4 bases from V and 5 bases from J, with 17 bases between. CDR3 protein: CASSAGPPSSTGELFF. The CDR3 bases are TGTGCCAGCAGTGCCGGTCCTCCTTCAAGTACCGGGGAGCTGTTTTTT.

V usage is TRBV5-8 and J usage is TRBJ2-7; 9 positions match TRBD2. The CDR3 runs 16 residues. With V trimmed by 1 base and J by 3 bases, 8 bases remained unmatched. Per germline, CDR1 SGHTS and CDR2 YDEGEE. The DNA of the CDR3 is TGTGCCAGCAGCTTGTTTAGCGGGAGACCTTTCTACGAGCAGTACTTC. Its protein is CASSLFSGRPFYEQYF.

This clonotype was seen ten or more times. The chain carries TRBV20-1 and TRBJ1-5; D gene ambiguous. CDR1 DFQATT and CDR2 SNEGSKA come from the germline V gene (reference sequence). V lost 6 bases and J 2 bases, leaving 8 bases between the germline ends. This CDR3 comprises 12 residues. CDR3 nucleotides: TGCAGTGCAGGTCAGGGCAATCAGCCCCAGCATTTT. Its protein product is CSAGQGNQPQHF.

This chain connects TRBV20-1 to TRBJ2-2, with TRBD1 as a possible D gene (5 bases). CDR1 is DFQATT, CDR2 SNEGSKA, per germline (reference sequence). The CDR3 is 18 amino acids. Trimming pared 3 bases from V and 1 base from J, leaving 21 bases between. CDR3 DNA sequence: TGCAGTGCTAGCCCCAAGGGAATGGGGCAAAGGAACACCGGGGAGCTGTTTTTT. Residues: CSASPKGMGQRNTGELFF.

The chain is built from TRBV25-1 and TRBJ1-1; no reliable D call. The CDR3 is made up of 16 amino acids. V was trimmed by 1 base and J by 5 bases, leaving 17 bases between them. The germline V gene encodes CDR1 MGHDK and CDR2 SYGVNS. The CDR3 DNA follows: TGTGCCAGCAGTGAATCCGCACCCCTGAGAGGTACTGAAGCTTTCTTT. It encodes CASSESAPLRGTEAFF.

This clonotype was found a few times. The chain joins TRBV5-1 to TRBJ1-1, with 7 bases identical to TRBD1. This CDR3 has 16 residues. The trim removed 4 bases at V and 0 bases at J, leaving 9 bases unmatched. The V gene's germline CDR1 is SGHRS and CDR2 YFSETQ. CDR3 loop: CASSHPDRLMNTEAFF. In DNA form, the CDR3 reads TGCGCCAGCAGCCACCCGGACAGGCTCATGAACACTGAAGCTTTCTTT.

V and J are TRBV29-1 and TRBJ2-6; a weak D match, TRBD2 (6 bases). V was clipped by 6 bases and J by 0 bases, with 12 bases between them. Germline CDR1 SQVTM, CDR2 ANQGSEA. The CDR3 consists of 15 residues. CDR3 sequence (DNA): TGCAGCGTGAAGAGGCGGGGCTCTGGGGCCAACGTCCTGACTTTC. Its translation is CSVKRRGSGANVLTF.

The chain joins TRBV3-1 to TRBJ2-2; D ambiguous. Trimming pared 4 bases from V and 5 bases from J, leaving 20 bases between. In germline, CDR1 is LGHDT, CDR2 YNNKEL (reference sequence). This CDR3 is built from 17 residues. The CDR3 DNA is TGTGCCAGCAGCCCGACCCCGGACGGCCTCGAGACCGGGGAGCTGTTTTTT. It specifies CASSPTPDGLETGELFF.

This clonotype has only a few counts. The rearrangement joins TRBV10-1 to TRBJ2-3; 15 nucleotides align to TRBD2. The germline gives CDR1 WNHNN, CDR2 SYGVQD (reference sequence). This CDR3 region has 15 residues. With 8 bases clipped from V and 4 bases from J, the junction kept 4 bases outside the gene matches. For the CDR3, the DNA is TGCGCCAGCGGGGGGACTAGCGGGAGGTCAGATACGCAGTATTTT. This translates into CASGGTSGRSDTQYF.

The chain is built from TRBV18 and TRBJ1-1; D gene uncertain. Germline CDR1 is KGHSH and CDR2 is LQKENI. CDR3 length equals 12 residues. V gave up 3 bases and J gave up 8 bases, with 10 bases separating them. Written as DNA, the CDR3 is TGTGCCAGCTCACCGTCCGGGCAGGAAGCTTTCTTT. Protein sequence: CASSPSGQEAFF. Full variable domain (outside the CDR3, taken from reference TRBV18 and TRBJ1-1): NAGVMQNPRHLVRRRGQEARLRCSPMKGHSHVYWYRQLPEEGLKFMVYLQKENIIDESGMPKERFSAEFPKEGPSILRIQQVVRGDSAAYFCASSPSGQEAFFGQGTRLTVV.

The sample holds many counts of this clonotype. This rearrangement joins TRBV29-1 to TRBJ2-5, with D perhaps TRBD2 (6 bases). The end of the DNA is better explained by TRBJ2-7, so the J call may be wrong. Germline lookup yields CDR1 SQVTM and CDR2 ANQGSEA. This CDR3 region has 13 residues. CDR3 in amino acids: CSAARELYGEQYF. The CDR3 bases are TGCAGCGCCGCTCGGGAGCTCTATGGCGAGCAGTACTTC.

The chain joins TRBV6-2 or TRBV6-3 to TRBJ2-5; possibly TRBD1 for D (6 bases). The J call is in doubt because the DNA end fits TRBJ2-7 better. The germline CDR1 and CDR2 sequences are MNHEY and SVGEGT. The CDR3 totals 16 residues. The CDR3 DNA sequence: TGTGCCAGCAGTTACAATGGGGGCAAAATCACCTACGAGCAGTACTTC. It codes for CASSYNGGKITYEQYF.

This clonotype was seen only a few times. Here the CDR3 DNA reads TGCAGCGTCGTTCGACAGGGGACGAACACTGAAGCTTTCTTT. Its protein product is CSVVRQGTNTEAFF. This chain links TRBV29-1 with TRBJ1-1; 8 positions match TRBD1. The CDR3 loop spans 14 amino acids. Germline loops: CDR1 SQVTM, CDR2 ANQGSEA. V gave up 6 bases and J gave up 1 base; unmatched junction bases: 7.

CDR3 bases: TGTGCCAGCAGTCTACGATGGACAGGCCTGAACACTGAAGCTTTCTTT. It is translated as CASSLRWTGLNTEAFF. The gene calls are TRBV6-5 and TRBJ1-1, with 7 bases aligning to TRBD1. CDR1 is MNHEY and CDR2 is SVGAGI in the germline V gene. The CDR3 length is 16 residues. J gave up 0 bases and V 5 bases, and 9 bases lay outside the gene matches.

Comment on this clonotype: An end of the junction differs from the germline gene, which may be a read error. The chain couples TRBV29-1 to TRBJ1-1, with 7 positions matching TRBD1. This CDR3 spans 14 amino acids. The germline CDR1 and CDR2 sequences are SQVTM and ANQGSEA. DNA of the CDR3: TGCAGCGGTACAGGGGAGAGGGGGAACACTGAGGCTTTCTTT. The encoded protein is CSGTGERGNTEAFF.

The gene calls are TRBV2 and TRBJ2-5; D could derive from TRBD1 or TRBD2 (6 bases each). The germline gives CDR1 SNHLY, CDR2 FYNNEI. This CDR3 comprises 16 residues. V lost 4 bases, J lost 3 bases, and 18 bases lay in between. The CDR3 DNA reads TGTGCCAGCAGTGGAACGAGAGGGGGAGGTAAAGAGACCCAGTACTTC. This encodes CASSGTRGGGKETQYF.

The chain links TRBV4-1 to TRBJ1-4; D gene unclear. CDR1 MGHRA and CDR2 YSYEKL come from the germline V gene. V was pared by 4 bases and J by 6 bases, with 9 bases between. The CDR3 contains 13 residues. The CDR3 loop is CASSPGYDEKLFF. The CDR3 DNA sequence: TGCGCCAGCAGCCCGGGTTACGATGAAAAACTGTTTTTT.

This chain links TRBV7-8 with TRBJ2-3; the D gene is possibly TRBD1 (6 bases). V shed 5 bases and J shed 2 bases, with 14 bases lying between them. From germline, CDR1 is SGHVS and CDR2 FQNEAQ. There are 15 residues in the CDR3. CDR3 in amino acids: CASSPFVGATDTQYF. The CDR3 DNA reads TGTGCCAGCAGCCCGTTTGTGGGGGCCACAGATACGCAGTATTTT.

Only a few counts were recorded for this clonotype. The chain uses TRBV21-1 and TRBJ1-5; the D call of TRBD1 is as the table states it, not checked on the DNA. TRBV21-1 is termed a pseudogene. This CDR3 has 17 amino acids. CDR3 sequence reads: CASNPGGQGEWSQPQHF. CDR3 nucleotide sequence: TGTGCCAGCAACCCGGGCGGGCAGGGGGAGTGGAGTCAGCCCCAGCATTTT.

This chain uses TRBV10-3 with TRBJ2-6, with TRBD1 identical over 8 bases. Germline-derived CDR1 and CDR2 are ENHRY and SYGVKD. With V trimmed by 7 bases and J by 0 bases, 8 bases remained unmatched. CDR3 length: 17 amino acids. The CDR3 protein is CAITSAGGFSGANVLTF. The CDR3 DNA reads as TGTGCCATCACCTCCGCAGGGGGCTTCTCTGGGGCCAACGTCCTGACTTTC.

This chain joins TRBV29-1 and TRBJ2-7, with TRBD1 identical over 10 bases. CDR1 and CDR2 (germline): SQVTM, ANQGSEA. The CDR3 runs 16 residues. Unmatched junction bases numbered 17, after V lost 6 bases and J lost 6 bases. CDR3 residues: CSVVPRLGTGASEQYF. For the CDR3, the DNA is TGCAGCGTCGTGCCCCGGTTGGGGACAGGGGCATCCGAGCAGTACTTC.

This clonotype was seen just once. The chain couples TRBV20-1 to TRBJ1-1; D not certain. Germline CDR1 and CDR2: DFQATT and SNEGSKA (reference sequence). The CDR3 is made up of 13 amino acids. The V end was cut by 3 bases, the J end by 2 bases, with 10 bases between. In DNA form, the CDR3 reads TGCAGTGCTAGCCAGAGTCCCAACACTGAAGCTTTCTTT. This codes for CSASQSPNTEAFF.

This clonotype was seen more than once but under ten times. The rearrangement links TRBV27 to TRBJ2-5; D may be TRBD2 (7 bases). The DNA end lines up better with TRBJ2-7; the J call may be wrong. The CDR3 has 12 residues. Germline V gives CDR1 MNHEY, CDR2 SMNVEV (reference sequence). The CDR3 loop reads CASSNGGLEQYF. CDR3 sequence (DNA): TGTGCCAGCTCAAACGGGGGGCTCGAGCAGTACTTC.